A selection of T cell receptor beta chains follows, all from one sample in a study of vaccination effects on CD4 cells after COVID-19. No cognate antigen is known for these TCRs. The repertoire was sequenced with immunoSEQ multiplex PCR; TCRdb's copy has only in-frame clones and lacks some. The data show tens of thousands of clones, around two thirds seen once. Source: CD4+ T cells from PBMCs cultured with HCoV-229E spike peptides, taken before COVID-19 vaccination. The receptors here all came from a human donor who received a COVID-19 vaccine. Both conserved end residues are part of each CDR3. Fields, in order: J gene, D gene, V gene, clone size, CDR3 protein, CDR3 DNA. D genes are given only for firm matches. Clone size, where shown, is once, few, many, or a class for clones that have expanded.

>TRBJ1-1|.|TRBV5-4|.
CASSLSGKLRAAEAFF
TGTGCCAGCAGCTTGAGCGGGAAATTGAGGGCGGCTGAAGCTTTCTTT
>TRBJ1-6|TRBD1|TRBV19|.
CASSIGQGAEPLHF
TGTGCCAGTAGTATAGGGCAGGGGGCCGAACCCCTCCACTTT
>TRBJ1-1|.|TRBV11-3|.
CASSSSDMNTEAFF
TGTGCCAGCAGCTCCTCAGATATGAACACTGAAGCTTTCTTT
>TRBJ1-5|TRBD1|TRBV27|.
CASSLVQGNQPQHF
TGTGCCAGTAGTTTAGTACAGGGGAATCAGCCCCAGCATTTT
>TRBJ1-2|TRBD1|TRBV12-5|.
CASGNGQGNGYTF
TGTGCTAGTGGTAACGGACAGGGGAATGGCTACACCTTC
>TRBJ2-7|.|TRBV5-1|.
CASSKTVTYEQYF
TGCGCCAGCAGCAAGACAGTCACCTACGAGCAGTACTTC
>TRBJ1-6|.|TRBV7-9|few
CASSLYRDNSPLHF
TGTGCCAGCAGCTTATACCGGGACAATTCACCCCTCCACTTT
>TRBJ1-5|.|TRBV12-3/TRBV12-4|.
CASSQDSRQPQHF
TGTGCCAGCAGTCAAGACTCACGTCAGCCCCAGCATTTT
>TRBJ1-3|.|TRBV18|once
CASSPWDGSSGNTIYF
TGTGCCAGCTCACCTTGGGACGGGAGCTCTGGAAACACCATATATTTT
>TRBJ1-1|TRBD1|TRBV5-1|.
CASSLDIVGQGTEAFF
TGCGCCAGCAGCTTGGATATTGTGGGACAGGGAACTGAAGCTTTCTTT
>TRBJ1-1|.|TRBV24-1|.
CATSDPQGIVDWTEAFF
TGTGCCACCAGCGACCCCCAGGGGATAGTAGATTGGACTGAAGCTTTCTTT
>TRBJ2-1|TRBD2|TRBV4-2|.
CASSQSSGGGYNEQFF
TGTGCCAGCAGCCAAAGTAGCGGGGGGGGTTACAATGAGCAGTTCTTC